The T cell receptor beta chain under discussion was sequenced for a study of shared clonotypes between healthy human individuals. The investigators split CD4+ cells into a CD45RA+ naive subset and a CD45RA-negative memory subset. Libraries were prepared by immunoSEQ multiplex PCR; TCRdb keeps only in-frame clonotypes and omits some of them. The table has about 2.4 million clones, over 85% seen once. CDR3 size: 14 residues. V was pared by 6 bases and J by 3 bases, with 15 bases between. CDR1 and CDR2 from the germline V gene are MNHEY and SVGAGI. The source material was naive CD4+ T cells from PBMCs. Subset indicated: CD45RA+ positively selected. The TCR originated in a man in his late teens or twenties in good health. Some clones in this sample may be carry-over from other donors' samples. The chain combines TRBV6-5 with TRBJ2-7, with D perhaps being TRBD1 or TRBD2 (6 bases each). The DNA of the CDR3 is TGTGCCAGCAGGGCCCCGGGGGCCGTCTACGAGCAGTACTTC. Amino acids: CASRAPGAVYEQYF.